The source of this T cell receptor (beta chain) is a study of blood T cell repertoires in COVID-19. In this sample, this clone turned up a few times. Produced via immunoSEQ multiplex PCR; TCRdb's table is partial and in-frame only. The profile shows hundreds of thousands of clones, roughly 83% of them singletons. The germline V gene has CDR1 SNHLY and CDR2 FYNNEI. V was clipped by 4 bases and J by 2 bases; unmatched bases: 12. The CDR3 totals 19 residues. This chain joins TRBV2 and TRBJ2-7, with 15 bases identical to TRBD2. This TCR was sampled from an elderly man with acute or convalescent COVID-19. The specimen was peripheral blood. The CDR3 nucleotides are TGTGCCAGCAGTGCGTCTGGTAGGACTAGCGGGAGGGGACCCTACGAGCAGTACTTC. Its translation is CASSASGRTSGRGPYEQYF.